Below are 11 T cell receptor beta chains sequenced from a single sample in a study of identical twins. Each CDR3 protein gets one entry after TCRdb re-called the 5' RACE reads with MiXCR. The table lists 420,000 or so distinct CDR3 sequences, approximately 17% of them singletons, with roughly 12% in the top ten. Material: naive T cells sorted from blood. The receptor set was obtained from a man aged 45-65 years in good health.

This chain uses TRBV20-1 with TRBJ2-1, with 7 bases aligning to TRBD2. The V and J ends lost 4 bases and 2 bases, in that order; junction bases with no gene match: 11. This CDR3 spans 16 amino acids. Germline CDR1 is DFQATT and CDR2 is SNEGSKA (reference sequence). CDR3 sequence reads: CSATTLGGVTYNEQFF. In DNA, the CDR3 is TGCAGTGCTACGACCCTGGGGGGGGTTACCTACAATGAGCAGTTCTTC.

This clonotype was detected a few times. The chain employs TRBV27 and TRBJ2-7; a possible D gene is TRBD2 (5 bases). The germline V and J ends were trimmed by 6 bases and 3 bases, with 12 bases remaining between them. The CDR3 sequence is 13 residues long. The V gene's germline CDR1 is MNHEY and CDR2 SMNVEV (reference sequence). The CDR3 DNA reads TGTGCCAGCAGCCAGAAAGAGGGCTACGAGCAGTACTTC. Its translation is CASSQKEGYEQYF.

The chain joins TRBV10-3 to TRBJ1-5; possibly TRBD1 for D (6 bases). The V end was cut by 3 bases, the J end by 7 bases, with 13 bases between. The CDR3 consists of 14 residues. Germline lookup yields CDR1 ENHRY and CDR2 SYGVKD. CDR3 in amino acids: CAISDQGRGQPQHF. The CDR3 coding sequence is TGTGCCATCAGTGATCAGGGGCGCGGGCAGCCCCAGCATTTT.

This clonotype came up a few times. The CDR3 loop is CASSFDAGNTGELFF. In DNA form, the CDR3 reads TGTGCCAGCAGCTTTGACGCAGGGAACACCGGGGAGCTGTTTTTT. The rearrangement uses TRBV7-3 and TRBJ2-2; unclear D gene. This CDR3 spans 15 amino acids. Germline V gene data show CDR1 as SGHTA and CDR2 as FQGTGA. Trimming cost V 3 bases and J 1 base, with 9 bases left between them.

This clonotype was recorded at least ten times. The chain uses TRBV4-2 and TRBJ2-5, with 7 bases identical to TRBD1. CDR1 and CDR2 from the germline V gene are LGHNA and YNFKEQ. This CDR3 is 15 amino acids long. V was clipped by 1 base and J by 4 bases; unmatched bases: 6. CDR3 loop: CASSQVVTGLETQYF. CDR3 DNA sequence: TGTGCCAGCAGCCAAGTCGTGACAGGGTTAGAGACCCAGTACTTC.

This clonotype was detected ten times or more. V is TRBV12-3 or TRBV12-4 and J is TRBJ2-3; 8 nucleotides agree with TRBD2. Trimming at V came to 2 bases and at J to 2 bases, leaving 6 bases not matched to a gene. CDR3 length equals 16 residues. Written as DNA, the CDR3 is TGTGCCAGCAGTTTACGGACGGGGGGGACCACAGATACGCAGTATTTT. It encodes CASSLRTGGTTDTQYF.

A few counts support this clonotype. V is TRBV20-1 and J is TRBJ1-6; the D is unclear. CDR3 length: 15 amino acids. Germline V gives CDR1 DFQATT, CDR2 SNEGSKA (reference sequence). V was pared by 4 bases and J by 0 bases, with 10 bases between. CDR3 sequence reads: CSATLQSSYNSPLHF. The CDR3 DNA follows: TGCAGTGCTACCCTACAGAGCTCCTATAATTCACCCCTCCACTTT.

Points on this clonotype: Since no conserved phenylalanine or tryptophan closes the CDR3, a read error is the likely cause. The CDR3, as DNA: TGTGCCAGCAGTTTAGGACTAGCGGACACTAGCACAGATACGCAGTATCTT. Its translation: CASSLGLADTSTDTQYL. The chain links TRBV12-3 or TRBV12-4 to TRBJ2-3, with 9 nucleotides matching TRBD2. This CDR3 is built from 17 residues. Losses at the gene ends were 1 base for V and 0 bases for J; bases not matched to a gene: 5.

V is TRBV30 and J is TRBJ1-1; D is uncertain. From germline, CDR1 is GTSNPN and CDR2 SVGIG (reference sequence). V was shortened by 0 bases and J by 1 base, with 6 bases between the two germline ends. The CDR3 runs to 13 residues. The CDR3 loop reads CAWSVHGNTEAFF. The CDR3 DNA is TGTGCCTGGAGTGTACACGGGAACACTGAAGCTTTCTTT. Drawing the rest from reference TRBV30 and TRBJ1-1, the complete variable domain is SQTIHQWPATLVQPVGSPLSLECTVEGTSNPNLYWYRQAAGRGLQLLFYSVGIGQISSEVPQNLSASRPQDRQFILSSKKLLLSDSGFYLCAWSVHGNTEAFFGQGTRLTVV.

This clonotype was seen at least ten times. CDR3 in DNA: TGTGCCTGGGCCTTAGGGGGCTTTGAGACCCAGTACTTC. Its translation is CAWALGGFETQYF. The chain links TRBV30 to TRBJ2-5; 7 bases match TRBD1. The CDR3 runs to 13 residues. With V trimmed by 5 bases and J by 5 bases, 8 bases remained unmatched. Germline-derived CDR1 and CDR2 are GTSNPN and SVGIG (reference sequence).

The V call is TRBV11-2, the J call TRBJ2-7, with D perhaps matching TRBD1 (6 bases). CDR3 length: 13 residues. Trimming shortened V by 5 bases and J by 3 bases, and 11 bases separated the two germline ends. Germline CDR1 and CDR2: SGHAT and FQNNGV. The CDR3 loop reads CASSRGHLYEQYF. CDR3 DNA sequence: TGTGCCAGCAGCCGGGGACACCTCTACGAGCAGTACTTC.